Below, one T cell receptor (beta chain) is given with its context. The antigen remains unidentified. The germline V and J ends were trimmed by 3 bases and 7 bases, with 9 bases remaining between them. CDR3 size: 12 residues. Germline-derived CDR1 and CDR2 are SGHAT and FQNNGV. In each case, RNA was isolated and then reverse transcribed into cDNA as the sequencing template. Sequenced by immunoSEQ multiplex PCR; TCRdb stores in-frame clones only, minus some. The sample holds about 190,000 clones, 45% to 65% seen once. The sample's treatment: oral pan-JAK inhibitor, 5-10 mg twice daily. This specimen belongs to a study of CD8+ T cells in alopecia areata. Whole-study results and caveats: Among the cells sequenced in scalp samples are also the resident alphabeta T cells of normal skin.

This clonotype originated in a human donor with alopecia areata. The chain has TRBV11-2 and TRBJ1-2; D ambiguous. The sequencing used CD4+ T cells sorted from blood, collected at week 4, from a patient treated with tofacitinib. The CDR3 bases are TGTGCCAGCAGCTTGCCTGGGGTTGGCTACACCTTC. Amino acid sequence: CASSLPGVGYTF.